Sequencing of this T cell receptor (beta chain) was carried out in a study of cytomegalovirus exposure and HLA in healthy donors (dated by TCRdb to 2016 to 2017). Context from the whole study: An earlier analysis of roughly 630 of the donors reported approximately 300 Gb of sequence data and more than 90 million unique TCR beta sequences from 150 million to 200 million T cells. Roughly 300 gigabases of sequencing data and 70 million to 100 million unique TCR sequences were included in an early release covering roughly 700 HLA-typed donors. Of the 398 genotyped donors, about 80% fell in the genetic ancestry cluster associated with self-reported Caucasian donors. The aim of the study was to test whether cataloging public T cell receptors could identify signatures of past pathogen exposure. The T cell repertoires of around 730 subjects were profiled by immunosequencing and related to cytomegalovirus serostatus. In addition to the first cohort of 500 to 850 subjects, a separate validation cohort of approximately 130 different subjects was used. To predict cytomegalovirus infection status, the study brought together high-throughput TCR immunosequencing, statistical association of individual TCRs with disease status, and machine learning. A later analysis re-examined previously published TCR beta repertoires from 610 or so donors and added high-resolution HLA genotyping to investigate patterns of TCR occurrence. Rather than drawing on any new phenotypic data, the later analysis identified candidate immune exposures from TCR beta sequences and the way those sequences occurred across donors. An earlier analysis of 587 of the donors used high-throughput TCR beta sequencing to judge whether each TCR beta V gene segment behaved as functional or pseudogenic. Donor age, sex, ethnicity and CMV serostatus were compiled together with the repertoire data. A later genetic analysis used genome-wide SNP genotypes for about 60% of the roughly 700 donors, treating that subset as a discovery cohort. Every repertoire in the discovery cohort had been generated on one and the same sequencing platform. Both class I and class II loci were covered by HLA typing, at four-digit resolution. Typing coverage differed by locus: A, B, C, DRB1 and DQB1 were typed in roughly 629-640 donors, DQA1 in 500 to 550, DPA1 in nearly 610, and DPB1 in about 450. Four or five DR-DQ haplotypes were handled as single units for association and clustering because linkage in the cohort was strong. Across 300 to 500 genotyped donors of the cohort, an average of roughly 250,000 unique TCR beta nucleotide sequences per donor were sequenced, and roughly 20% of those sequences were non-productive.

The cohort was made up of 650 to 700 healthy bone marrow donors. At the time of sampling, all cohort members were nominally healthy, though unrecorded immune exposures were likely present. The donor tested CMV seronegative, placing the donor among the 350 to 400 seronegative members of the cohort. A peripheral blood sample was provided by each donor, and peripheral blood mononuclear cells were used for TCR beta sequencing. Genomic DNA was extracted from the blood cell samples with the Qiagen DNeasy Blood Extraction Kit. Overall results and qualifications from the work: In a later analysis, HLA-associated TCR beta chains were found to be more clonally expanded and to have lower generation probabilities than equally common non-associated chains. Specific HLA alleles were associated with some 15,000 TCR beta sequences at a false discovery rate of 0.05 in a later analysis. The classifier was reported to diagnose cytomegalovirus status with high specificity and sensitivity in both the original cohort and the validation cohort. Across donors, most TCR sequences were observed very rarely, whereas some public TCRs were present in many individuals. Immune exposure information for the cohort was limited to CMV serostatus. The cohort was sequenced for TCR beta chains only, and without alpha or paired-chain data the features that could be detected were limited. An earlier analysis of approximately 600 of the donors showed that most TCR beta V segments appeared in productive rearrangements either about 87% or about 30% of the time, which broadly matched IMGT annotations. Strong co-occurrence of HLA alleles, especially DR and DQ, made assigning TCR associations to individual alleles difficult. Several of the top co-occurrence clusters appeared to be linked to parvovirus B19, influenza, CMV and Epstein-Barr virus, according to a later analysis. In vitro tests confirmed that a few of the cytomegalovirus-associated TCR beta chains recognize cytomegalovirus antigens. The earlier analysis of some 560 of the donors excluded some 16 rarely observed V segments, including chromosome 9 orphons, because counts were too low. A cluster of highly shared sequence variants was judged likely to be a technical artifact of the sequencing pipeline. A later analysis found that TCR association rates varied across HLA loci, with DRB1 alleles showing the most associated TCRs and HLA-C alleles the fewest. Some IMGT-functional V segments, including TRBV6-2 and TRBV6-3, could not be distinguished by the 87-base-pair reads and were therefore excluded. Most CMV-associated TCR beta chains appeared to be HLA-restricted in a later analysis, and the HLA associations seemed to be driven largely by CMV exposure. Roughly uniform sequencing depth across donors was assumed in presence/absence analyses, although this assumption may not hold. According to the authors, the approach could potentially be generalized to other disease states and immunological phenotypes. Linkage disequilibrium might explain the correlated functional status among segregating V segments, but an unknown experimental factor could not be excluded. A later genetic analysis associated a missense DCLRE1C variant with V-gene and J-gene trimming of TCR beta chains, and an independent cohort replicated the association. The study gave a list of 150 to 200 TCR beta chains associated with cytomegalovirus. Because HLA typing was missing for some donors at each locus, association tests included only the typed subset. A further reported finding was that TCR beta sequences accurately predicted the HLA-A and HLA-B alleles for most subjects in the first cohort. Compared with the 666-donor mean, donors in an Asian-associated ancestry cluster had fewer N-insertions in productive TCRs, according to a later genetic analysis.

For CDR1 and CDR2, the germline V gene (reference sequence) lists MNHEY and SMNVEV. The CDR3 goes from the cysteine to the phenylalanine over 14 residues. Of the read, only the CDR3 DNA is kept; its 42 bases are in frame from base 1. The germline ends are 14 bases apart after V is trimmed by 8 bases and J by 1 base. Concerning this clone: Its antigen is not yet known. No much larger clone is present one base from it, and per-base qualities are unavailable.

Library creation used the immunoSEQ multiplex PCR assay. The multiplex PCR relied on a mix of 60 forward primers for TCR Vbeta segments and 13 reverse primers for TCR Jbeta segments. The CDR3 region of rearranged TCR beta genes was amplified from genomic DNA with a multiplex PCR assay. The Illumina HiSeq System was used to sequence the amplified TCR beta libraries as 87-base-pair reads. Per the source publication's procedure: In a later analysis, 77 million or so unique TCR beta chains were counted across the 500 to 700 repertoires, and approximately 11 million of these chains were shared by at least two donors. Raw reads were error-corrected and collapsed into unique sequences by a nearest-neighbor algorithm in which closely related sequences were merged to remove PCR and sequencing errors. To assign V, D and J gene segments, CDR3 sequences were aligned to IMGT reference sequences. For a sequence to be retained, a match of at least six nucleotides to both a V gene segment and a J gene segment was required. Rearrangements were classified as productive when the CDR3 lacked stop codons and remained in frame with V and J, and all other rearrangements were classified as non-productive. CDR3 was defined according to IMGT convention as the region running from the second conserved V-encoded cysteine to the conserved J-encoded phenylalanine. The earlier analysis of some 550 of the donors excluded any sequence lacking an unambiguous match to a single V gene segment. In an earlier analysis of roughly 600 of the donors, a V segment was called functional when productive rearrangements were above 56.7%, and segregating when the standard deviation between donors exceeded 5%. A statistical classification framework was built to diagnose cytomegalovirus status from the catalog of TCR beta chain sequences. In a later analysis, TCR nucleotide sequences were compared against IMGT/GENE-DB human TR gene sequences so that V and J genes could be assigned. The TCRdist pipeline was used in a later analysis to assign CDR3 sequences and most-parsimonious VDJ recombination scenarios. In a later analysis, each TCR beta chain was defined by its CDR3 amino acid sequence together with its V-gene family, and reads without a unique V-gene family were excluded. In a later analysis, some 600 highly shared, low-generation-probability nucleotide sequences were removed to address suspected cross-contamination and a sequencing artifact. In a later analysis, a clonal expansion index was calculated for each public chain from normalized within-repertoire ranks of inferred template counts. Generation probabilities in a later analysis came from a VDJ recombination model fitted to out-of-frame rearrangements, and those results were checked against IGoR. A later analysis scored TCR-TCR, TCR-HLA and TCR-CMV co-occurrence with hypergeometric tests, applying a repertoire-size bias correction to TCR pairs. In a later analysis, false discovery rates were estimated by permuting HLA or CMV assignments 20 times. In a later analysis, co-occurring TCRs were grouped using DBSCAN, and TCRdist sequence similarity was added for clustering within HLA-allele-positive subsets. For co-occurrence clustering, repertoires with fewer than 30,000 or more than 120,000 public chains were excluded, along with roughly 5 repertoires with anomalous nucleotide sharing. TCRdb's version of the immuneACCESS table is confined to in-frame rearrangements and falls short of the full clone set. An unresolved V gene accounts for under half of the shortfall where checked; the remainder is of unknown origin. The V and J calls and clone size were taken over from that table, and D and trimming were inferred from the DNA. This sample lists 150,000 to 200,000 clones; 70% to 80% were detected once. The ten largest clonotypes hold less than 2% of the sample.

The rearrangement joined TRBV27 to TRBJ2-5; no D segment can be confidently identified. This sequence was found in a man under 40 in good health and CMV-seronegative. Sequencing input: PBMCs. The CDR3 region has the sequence CASAIAIAQETQYF. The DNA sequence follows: TGTGCCAGCGCGATTGCGATCGCCCAAGAGACCCAGTACTTC.